These T cell receptor beta chains were read from a single sample in a study of OX40 agonist ivuxolimab in advanced cancers. Clones were sequenced by immunoSEQ multiplex PCR, and TCRdb holds only the in-frame ones, with some missing. This table has about 100,000 clones, less than 95% appearing once. Here the sequenced sample was CD4+ or CD8+ T cells sorted from blood, taken in a trial of the OX40 agonist ivuxolimab. The receptors were gathered from an adult with an advanced solid tumor such as melanoma, head and neck, liver or kidney cancer. CDR3s include the opening cysteine and the closing phenylalanine or tryptophan. The D gene is left open where the match is weak. The size entry is marked missing in some rows and otherwise reads once, few, many or a size class.

-	TRBV2	TRBJ2-7	-	CASNLLASSYEQYF	TGTGCCAGCAATCTGCTAGCCTCTTCCTACGAGCAGTACTTC
-	TRBV30	TRBJ2-3	-	CAWGVGPTPTDTQYF	TGTGCCTGGGGTGTAGGTCCGACCCCCACAGATACGCAGTATTTT
-	TRBV5-1	TRBJ2-5	-	CASSLDRKEETQYF	TGCGCCAGCAGCTTGGACAGGAAAGAAGAGACCCAGTACTTC
-	TRBV4-3	TRBJ2-5	-	CASSQDLGPETQYF	TGCGCCAGCAGCCAAGATTTGGGGCCGGAGACCCAGTACTTC
-	TRBV30	TRBJ2-6	-	CAWGSGANVLTF	TGTGCCTGGGGCTCTGGGGCCAACGTCCTGACTTTC
-	TRBV28	TRBJ1-2	-	CASSTQGNYGYTF	TGTGCCAGCAGTACACAGGGAAACTATGGCTACACCTTC
TRBD2	TRBV5-1	TRBJ2-1	-	CASSDTSGSPNEQFF	TGCGCCAGCAGCGATACTAGCGGGAGCCCCAATGAGCAGTTCTTC
-	TRBV6-6	TRBJ2-7	-	CASSKLQSSYEQYF	TGTGCCAGCAGCAAACTTCAATCCTCCTACGAGCAGTACTTC
-	TRBV19	TRBJ2-1	-	CASQRVNNEQFF	TGTGCGTCCCAGCGGGTGAACAATGAGCAGTTCTTC
-	TRBV2	TRBJ2-1	few	CASTTGTYNEQFF	TGTGCCAGCACTACCGGGACATACAATGAGCAGTTCTTC
TRBD2	TRBV5-6	TRBJ2-7	once	CASSPGGTPSYEQYF	TGTGCCAGCAGCCCGGGGGGGACACCCTCCTACGAGCAGTACTTC
TRBD1	TRBV27	TRBJ2-5	-	CASSLGQGFPKETQYF	TGTGCCAGCAGTTTGGGACAGGGGTTTCCTAAGGAGACCCAGTACTTC
-	TRBV5-8	TRBJ1-3	-	CASSLVGNTIYF	TGTGCCAGCAGCTTGGTGGGAAACACCATATATTTT
TRBD1	TRBV5-1	TRBJ2-2	-	CASSLSLTGVNTGELFF	TGCGCCAGCAGCTTGTCTCTAACAGGGGTGAACACCGGGGAGCTGTTTTTT
-	TRBV7-2	TRBJ2-7	-	CASSLYRTYEQYF	TGTGCCAGCAGCTTATATAGGACCTACGAGCAGTACTTC
TRBD1	TRBV5-4	TRBJ1-5	once	CASSPDRDSNQPQHF	TGTGCCAGCAGCCCGGACAGGGATAGCAATCAGCCCCAGCATTTT
-	TRBV6-5	TRBJ2-7	-	CASSASAGVVREQYF	TGTGCCAGCAGTGCATCTGCAGGGGTAGTGAGGGAGCAGTACTTC
-	TRBV7-2	TRBJ2-1	once	CASSLAAGWNEQFF	TGTGCCAGCAGCTTAGCGGCTGGTTGGAATGAGCAGTTCTTC
-	TRBV6-6	TRBJ1-3	-	CASSNMFWGTIYF	TGTGCCAGCAGTAATATGTTCTGGGGCACCATATATTTT
TRBD2	TRBV7-2	TRBJ2-3	once	CASSLALAGVTDTQYF	TGTGCCAGCAGCTTAGCTCTAGCGGGAGTTACAGATACGCAGTATTTT
-	TRBV5-6	TRBJ2-1	-	CASSLFFATVAYNEQFF	TGTGCCAGCAGCTTATTTTTTGCGACTGTCGCCTACAATGAGCAGTTCTTC
-	TRBV10-3	TRBJ2-7	once	CATKRGGEDSYEQYF	TGTGCCACAAAAAGAGGGGGGGAGGACTCCTACGAGCAGTACTTC
-	TRBV19	TRBJ1-1	once	CASSITVNTEAFF	TGTGCCAGTAGTATTACGGTGAACACTGAAGCTTTCTTT
TRBD2	TRBV11-1	TRBJ2-1	-	CASSAGTSGRARNEQFF	TGTGCCAGCAGCGCCGGGACTAGCGGGAGGGCGCGGAATGAGCAGTTCTTC